This paragraph reports one TCR beta chain. Its antigen is undetermined. The sample originates from a study of shared clonotypes between healthy human individuals. Looking at the study overall: Per-donor plates numbered three CD4 naive, three CD4 memory, two CD8 naive and one CD8 memory.

Sequenced by immunoSEQ multiplex PCR; TCRdb stores in-frame clones only, minus some. Here the sample spans around 1.9 million clones, roughly 95% being singletons. Broader study findings: Estimated richness was generally greater in naive than memory subsets. Sequencing depth was a factor that was expected to affect clonotype sharing among donors. Naive CD4 clonotype sharing across a handful of donors was about 5.3%.

Germline CDR1 MNHEY, CDR2 SMNVEV (reference sequence). The CDR3 consists of 17 residues. The J segment lost 1 base and the V segment lost 2 bases, leaving 6 bases of the junction unmatched. Naive CD8 cells, CD45RO-negative and positively selected for CCR7, excluded terminally differentiated effector memory CD45RA+ cells. The source of this sequence is a young man in good health. Some clones in this sample may be carry-over from other donors' samples. Sequencing was done on a sample of naive CD8+ T cells from PBMCs. The V and J genes are TRBV27 and TRBJ2-1; 9 bases map to TRBD2. The CDR3 region has the DNA TGTGCCAGCAGTTTAAAAATGACTAGCGGATCCTACAATGAGCAGTTCTTC. Translating gives CASSLKMTSGSYNEQFF.